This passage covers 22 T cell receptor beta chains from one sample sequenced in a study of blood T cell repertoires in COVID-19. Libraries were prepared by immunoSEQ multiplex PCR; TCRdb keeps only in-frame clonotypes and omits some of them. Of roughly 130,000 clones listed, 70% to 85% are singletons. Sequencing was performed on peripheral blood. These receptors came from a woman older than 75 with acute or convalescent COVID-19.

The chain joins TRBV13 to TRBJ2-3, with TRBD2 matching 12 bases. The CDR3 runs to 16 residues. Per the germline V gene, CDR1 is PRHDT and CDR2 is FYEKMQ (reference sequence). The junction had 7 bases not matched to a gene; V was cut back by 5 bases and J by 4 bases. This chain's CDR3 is CASSGRLAGDPDTQYF. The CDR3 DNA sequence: TGTGCCAGCAGCGGACGACTAGCGGGGGACCCAGATACGCAGTATTTT.

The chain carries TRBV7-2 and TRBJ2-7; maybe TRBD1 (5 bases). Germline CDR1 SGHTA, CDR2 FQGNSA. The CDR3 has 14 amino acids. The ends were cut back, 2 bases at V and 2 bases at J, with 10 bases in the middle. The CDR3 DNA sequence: TGTGCCAGCAGCTTAAATACAGGCCCCTACGAGCAGTACTTC. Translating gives CASSLNTGPYEQYF.

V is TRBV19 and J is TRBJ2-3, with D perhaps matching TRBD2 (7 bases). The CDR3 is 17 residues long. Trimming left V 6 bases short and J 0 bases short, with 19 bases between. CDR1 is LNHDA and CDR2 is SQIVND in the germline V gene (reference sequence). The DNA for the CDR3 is TGTGCCAGTAGCAACCCACGGGGGGCTACAAGCACAGATACGCAGTATTTT. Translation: CASSNPRGATSTDTQYF.

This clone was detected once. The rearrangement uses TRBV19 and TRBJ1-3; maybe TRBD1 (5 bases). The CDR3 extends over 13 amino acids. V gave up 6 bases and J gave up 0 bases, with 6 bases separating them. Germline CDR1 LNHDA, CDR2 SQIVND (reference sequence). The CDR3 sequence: CASSRASGNTIYF. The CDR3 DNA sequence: TGTGCCAGTAGCAGGGCCTCTGGAAACACCATATATTTT.

The chain's CDR3 is CASSNRGRMNTEAFF. The DNA for the CDR3 is TGTGCCAGTAGTAACAGGGGACGGATGAACACTGAAGCTTTCTTT. The chain combines TRBV19 with TRBJ1-1, with TRBD1 matching over 7 bases. There are 15 residues in the CDR3. The germline V gene encodes CDR1 LNHDA and CDR2 SQIVND (reference sequence). The V gene end was trimmed by 4 bases and the J gene end by 0 bases; junction bases not matched to a gene: 5.

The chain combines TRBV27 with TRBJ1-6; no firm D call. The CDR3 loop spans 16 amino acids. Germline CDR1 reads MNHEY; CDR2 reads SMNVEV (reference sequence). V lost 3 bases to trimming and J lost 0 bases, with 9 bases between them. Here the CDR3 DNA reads TGTGCCAGCAGTTTTGGGCCGAGCTCCTATAATTCACCCCTCCACTTT. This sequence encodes CASSFGPSSYNSPLHF.

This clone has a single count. CDR3 in DNA: TGTGCCAGCAGTTCCCCGGGACATAATGATGGCTACACCTTC. This codes for CASSSPGHNDGYTF. The chain employs TRBV6-2 or TRBV6-3 and TRBJ1-2, with D maybe TRBD1 (6 bases). In germline, CDR1 is MNHEY, CDR2 SVGEGT. The CDR3 totals 14 residues. V lost 4 bases, J lost 6 bases, and 15 bases lay in between.

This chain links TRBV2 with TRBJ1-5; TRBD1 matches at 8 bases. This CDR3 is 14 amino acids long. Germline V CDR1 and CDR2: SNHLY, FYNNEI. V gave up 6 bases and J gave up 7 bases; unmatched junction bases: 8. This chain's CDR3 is CASRETGVGQPQHF. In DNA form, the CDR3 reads TGTGCCAGCAGGGAGACAGGGGTTGGACAGCCCCAGCATTTT.

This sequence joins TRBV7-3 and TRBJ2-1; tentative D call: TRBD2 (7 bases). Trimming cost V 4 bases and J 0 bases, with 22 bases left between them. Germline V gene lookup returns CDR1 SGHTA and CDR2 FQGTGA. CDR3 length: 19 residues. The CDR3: CASSSPDTRGGSSYNEQFF. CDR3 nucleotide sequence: TGTGCCAGCAGCTCGCCGGACACGAGGGGGGGAAGCTCCTACAATGAGCAGTTCTTC.

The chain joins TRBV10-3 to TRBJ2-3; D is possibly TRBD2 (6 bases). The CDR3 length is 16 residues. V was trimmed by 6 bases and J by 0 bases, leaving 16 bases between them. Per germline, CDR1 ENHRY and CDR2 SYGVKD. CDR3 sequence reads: CAISPGDPSSTDTQYF. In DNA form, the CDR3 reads TGTGCCATCAGCCCGGGGGACCCTTCTAGCACAGATACGCAGTATTTT.

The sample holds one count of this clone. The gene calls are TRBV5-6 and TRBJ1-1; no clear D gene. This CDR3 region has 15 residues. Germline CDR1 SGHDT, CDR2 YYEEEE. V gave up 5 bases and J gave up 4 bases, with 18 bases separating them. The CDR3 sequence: CASRAAQNLITEAFF. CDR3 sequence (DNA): TGTGCCAGCAGGGCGGCTCAGAATCTAATCACTGAAGCTTTCTTT.

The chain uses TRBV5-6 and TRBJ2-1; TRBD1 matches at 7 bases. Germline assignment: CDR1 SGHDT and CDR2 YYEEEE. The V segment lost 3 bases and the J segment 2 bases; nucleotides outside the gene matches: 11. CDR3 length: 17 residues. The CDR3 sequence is CASSSIGTDIAYNEQFF. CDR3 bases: TGTGCCAGCAGCTCCATTGGGACAGATATCGCCTACAATGAGCAGTTCTTC.

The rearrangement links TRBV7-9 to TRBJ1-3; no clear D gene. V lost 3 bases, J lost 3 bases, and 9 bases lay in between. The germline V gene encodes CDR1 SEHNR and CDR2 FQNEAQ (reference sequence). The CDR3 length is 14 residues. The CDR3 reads CASSFSDFGNTIYF. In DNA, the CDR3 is TGTGCCAGCAGCTTCTCTGACTTTGGAAACACCATATATTTT. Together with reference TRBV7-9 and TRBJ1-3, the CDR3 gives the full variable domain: DTGVSQNPRHKITKRGQNVTFRCDPISEHNRLYWYRQTLGQGPEFLTYFQNEAQLEKSRLLSDRFSAERPKGSFSTLEIQRTEQGDSAMYLCASSFSDFGNTIYFGEGSWLTVV.

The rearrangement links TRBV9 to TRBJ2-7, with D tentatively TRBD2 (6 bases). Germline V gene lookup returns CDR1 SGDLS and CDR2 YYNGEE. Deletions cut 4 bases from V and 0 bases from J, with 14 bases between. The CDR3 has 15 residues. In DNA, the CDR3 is TGTGCCAGCAGCCCCCCCCGCGGGGACTCCTACGAGCAGTACTTC. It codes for CASSPPRGDSYEQYF. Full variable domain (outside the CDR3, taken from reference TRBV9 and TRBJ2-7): DSGVTQTPKHLITATGQRVTLRCSPRSGDLSVYWYQQSLDQGLQFLIQYYNGEERAKGNILERFSAQQFPDLHSELNLSSLELGDSALYFCASSPPRGDSYEQYFGPGTRLTVT.

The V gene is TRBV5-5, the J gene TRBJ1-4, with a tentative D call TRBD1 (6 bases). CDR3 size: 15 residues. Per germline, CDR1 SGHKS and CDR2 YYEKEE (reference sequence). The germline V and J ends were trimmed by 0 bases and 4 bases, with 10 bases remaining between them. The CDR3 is CASSLVQGINEKLFF. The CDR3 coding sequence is TGTGCCAGCAGCTTGGTGCAGGGGATTAATGAAAAACTGTTTTTT.

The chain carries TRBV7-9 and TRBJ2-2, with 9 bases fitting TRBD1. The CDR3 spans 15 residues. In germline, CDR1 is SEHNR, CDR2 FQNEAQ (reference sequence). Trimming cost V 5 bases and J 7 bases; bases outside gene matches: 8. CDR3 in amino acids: CASSPWTGENGELFF. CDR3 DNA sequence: TGTGCCAGCAGCCCATGGACAGGGGAGAACGGGGAGCTGTTTTTT.

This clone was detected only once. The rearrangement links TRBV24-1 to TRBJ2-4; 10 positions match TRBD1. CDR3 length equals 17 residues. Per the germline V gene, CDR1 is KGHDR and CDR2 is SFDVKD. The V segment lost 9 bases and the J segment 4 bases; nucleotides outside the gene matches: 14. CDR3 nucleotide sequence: TGTGCCACCCAGGAGCGGCGACAGGGGGCAATGAAAAACATTCAGTACTTC. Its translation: CATQERRQGAMKNIQYF.

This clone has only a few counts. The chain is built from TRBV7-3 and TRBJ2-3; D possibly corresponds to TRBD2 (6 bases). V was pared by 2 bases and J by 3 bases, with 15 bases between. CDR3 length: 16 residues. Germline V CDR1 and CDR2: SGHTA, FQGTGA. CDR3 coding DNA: TGTGCCAGCAGCTTAGGTTTCTGGGGGGTGACAGATACGCAGTATTTT. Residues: CASSLGFWGVTDTQYF.

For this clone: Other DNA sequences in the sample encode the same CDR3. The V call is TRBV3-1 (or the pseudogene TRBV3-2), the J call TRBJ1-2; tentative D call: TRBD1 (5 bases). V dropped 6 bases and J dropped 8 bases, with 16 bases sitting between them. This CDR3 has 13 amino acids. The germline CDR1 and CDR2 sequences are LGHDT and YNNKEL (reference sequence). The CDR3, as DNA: TGTGCCAGCAGTCCAGGGCAAGGAGACGGCTACACCTTC. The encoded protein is CASSPGQGDGYTF.

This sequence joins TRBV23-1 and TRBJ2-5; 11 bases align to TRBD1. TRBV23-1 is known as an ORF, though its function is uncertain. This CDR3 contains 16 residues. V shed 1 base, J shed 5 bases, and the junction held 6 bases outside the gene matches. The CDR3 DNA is TGCGCCAGCAGTCAATATGGACAGGGGGCCCGGGAGACCCAGTACTTC. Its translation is CASSQYGQGARETQYF.

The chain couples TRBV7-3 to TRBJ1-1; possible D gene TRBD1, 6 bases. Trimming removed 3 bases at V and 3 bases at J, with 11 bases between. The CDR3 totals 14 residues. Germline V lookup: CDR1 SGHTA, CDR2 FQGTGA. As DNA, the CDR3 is TGTGCCAGCAGCTTGGGCAGGGGAGACACTGAAGCTTTCTTT. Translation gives CASSLGRGDTEAFF. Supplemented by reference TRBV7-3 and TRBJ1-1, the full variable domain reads GAGVSQTPSNKVTEKGKYVELRCDPISGHTALYWYRQSLGQGPEFLIYFQGTGAADDSGLPNDRFFAVRPEGSVSTLKIQRTERGDSAVYLCASSLGRGDTEAFFGQGTRLTVV.

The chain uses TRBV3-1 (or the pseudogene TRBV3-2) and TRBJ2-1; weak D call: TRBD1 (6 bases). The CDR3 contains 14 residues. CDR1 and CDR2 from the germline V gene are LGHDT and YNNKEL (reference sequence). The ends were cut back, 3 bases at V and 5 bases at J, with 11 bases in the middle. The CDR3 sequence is CASSHYGTNNEQFF. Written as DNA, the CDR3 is TGTGCCAGCAGCCATTACGGGACAAACAATGAGCAGTTCTTC.